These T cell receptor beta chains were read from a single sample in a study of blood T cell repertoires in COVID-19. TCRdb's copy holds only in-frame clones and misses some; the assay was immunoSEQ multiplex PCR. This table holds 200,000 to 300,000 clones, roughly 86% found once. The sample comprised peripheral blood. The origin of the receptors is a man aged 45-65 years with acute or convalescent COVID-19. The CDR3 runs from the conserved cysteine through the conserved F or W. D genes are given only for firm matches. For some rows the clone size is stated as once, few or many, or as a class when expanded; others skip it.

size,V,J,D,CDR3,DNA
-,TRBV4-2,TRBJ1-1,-,CASSHLGLMNTEAFF,TGTGCCAGCAGCCACCTGGGACTGATGAACACTGAAGCTTTCTTT
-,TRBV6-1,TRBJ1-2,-,CASSEAPQGDYGYTF,TGTGCCAGCAGTGAAGCCCCCCAGGGTGATTATGGCTACACCTTC
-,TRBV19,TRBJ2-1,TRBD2,CASSTSGLGPNEQFF,TGTGCCAGTAGCACTAGCGGACTGGGCCCCAATGAGCAGTTCTTC
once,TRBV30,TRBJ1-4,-,CAWSVLRRGEKLFF,TGTGCCTGGAGTGTATTAAGGAGGGGAGAAAAACTGTTTTTT
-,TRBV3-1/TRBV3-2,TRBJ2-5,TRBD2,CASSQYSPGLAGQETQYF,TGTGCCAGCAGCCAATATTCCCCTGGACTAGCGGGGCAAGAGACCCAGTACTTC
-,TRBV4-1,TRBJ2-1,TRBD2,CASSPRSFVREPDRAYNEQFF,TGCGCCAGCAGCCCCAGGAGTTTTGTGCGGGAGCCTGATAGGGCCTACAATGAGCAGTTCTTC
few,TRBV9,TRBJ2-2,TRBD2,CASSPLGTRDRELFF,TGTGCCAGCAGCCCCCTCGGGACTAGGGATAGGGAGCTGTTTTTT
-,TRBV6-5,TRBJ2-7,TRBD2,CASAAGGRPYEQYF,TGTGCCAGTGCCGCGGGGGGGCGTCCCTACGAGCAGTACTTC
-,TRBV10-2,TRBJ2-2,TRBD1,CASSTGGHGELFF,TGCGCCAGCAGCACAGGGGGCCACGGGGAGCTGTTTTTT
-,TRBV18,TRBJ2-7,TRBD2,CASSPRGGPSYEQYF,TGTGCCAGCTCACCCCGGGGAGGGCCTTCCTACGAGCAGTACTTC
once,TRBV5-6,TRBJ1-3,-,CASSFRHSVLSGNTIYF,TGTGCCAGCAGCTTCCGACATAGCGTGCTCTCTGGAAACACCATATATTTT
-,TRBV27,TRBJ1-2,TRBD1,CASSLYPQTGQGNPYGYTF,TGTGCCAGCAGTTTATACCCCCAAACTGGACAGGGAAACCCCTATGGCTACACCTTC
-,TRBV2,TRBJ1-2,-,CASSETDGYTF,TGTGCCAGCAGTGAGACAGATGGCTACACCTTC
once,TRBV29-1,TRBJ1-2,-,CSASGFGYGYTF,TGCAGCGCCTCAGGGTTCGGCTATGGCTACACCTTC
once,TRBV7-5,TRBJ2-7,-,CARSHAWGQYEQYF,TGTGCCAGAAGCCACGCCTGGGGACAGTACGAGCAGTACTTC
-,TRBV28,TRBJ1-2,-,CASSPFRSGVDYGYTF,TGTGCCAGCAGTCCCTTTAGGTCCGGGGTCGACTATGGCTACACCTTC
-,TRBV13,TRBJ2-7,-,CASSLGQGIPYEQYF,TGTGCCAGCAGCTTAGGCCAGGGAATTCCCTACGAGCAGTACTTC
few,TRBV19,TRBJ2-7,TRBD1,CASSFRDRGINEQYF,TGTGCCAGTAGTTTCCGGGACAGGGGAATAAACGAGCAGTACTTC
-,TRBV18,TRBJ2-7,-,CASSPESSYEQYF,TGTGCCAGCTCACCAGAGAGCTCCTACGAGCAGTACTTC
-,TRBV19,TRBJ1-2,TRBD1,CASSMDRGGYGYTF,TGTGCCAGTAGTATGGACAGGGGCGGCTATGGCTACACCTTC
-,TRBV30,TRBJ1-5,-,CAWSRGSNQPQHF,TGTGCCTGGAGTAGAGGGAGCAATCAGCCCCAGCATTTT
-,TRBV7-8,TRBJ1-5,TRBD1,CASSLGAGTGKQPQHF,TGTGCCAGCAGCCTGGGAGCCGGGACAGGGAAACAGCCCCAGCATTTT
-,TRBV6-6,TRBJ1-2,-,CASSYRDIANYGYTF,TGTGCCAGCAGTTACCGCGACATAGCTAACTATGGCTACACCTTC
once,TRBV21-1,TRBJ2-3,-,CASSNIAGKETDTQYF,TGTGCCAGCAGCAATATAGCGGGAAAGGAGACAGATACGCAGTATTTT
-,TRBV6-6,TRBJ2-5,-,CASRGGRETQYF,TGTGCCAGCAGGGGGGGACGAGAGACCCAGTACTTC
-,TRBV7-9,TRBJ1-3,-,CASGRGLYGNTIYF,TGTGCCAGCGGCAGGGGACTTTATGGAAACACCATATATTTT
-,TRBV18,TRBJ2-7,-,CASSSHGGLDEQYF,TGTGCCAGCTCATCGCACGGTGGTCTGGACGAGCAGTACTTC
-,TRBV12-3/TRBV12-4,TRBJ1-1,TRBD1,CASSLRGPEAFF,TGTGCCAGCAGCCTAAGGGGGCCTGAAGCTTTCTTT
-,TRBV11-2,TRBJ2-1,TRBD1,CATDPGQGYNEQFF,TGTGCCACCGATCCGGGACAGGGATACAATGAGCAGTTCTTC
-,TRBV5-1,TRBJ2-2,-,CASSLSPDSNTGELFF,TGCGCCAGCAGCTTGTCACCGGACTCGAACACCGGGGAGCTGTTTTTT
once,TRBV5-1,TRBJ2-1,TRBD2,CASSLEGGVQVNEQFF,TGCGCCAGCAGCTTGGAGGGAGGGGTACAGGTAAATGAGCAGTTCTTC
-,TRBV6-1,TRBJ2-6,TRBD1,CASSEYPGQGLTGANVLTF,TGTGCCAGCAGTGAATACCCGGGACAGGGCCTAACTGGGGCCAACGTCCTGACTTTC
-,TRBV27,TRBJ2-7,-,CASKQGHEQYF,TGTGCCAGCAAACAGGGCCACGAGCAGTACTTC
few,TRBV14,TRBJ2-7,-,CASSQVTYEQYF,TGTGCCAGCAGCCAAGTCACCTACGAGCAGTACTTC
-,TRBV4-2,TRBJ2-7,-,CASSQSRQVSSYEQYF,TGTGCCAGCAGCCAAAGTAGACAGGTTAGCTCCTACGAGCAGTACTTC
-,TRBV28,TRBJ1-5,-,CASSRENSNQPQHF,TGTGCCAGCAGCCGGGAGAATAGCAATCAGCCCCAGCATTTT
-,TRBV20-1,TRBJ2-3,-,CSASKQAGNTDTQYF,TGCAGTGCTAGTAAGCAGGCCGGGAACACAGATACGCAGTATTTT
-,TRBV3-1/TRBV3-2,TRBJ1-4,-,CASSRGDDDKLFF,TGTGCCAGCAGCCGGGGGGATGACGACAAACTGTTTTTT
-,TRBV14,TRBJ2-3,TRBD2,CASSQGTSGADTQYF,TGTGCCAGCAGCCAAGGGACTAGCGGGGCAGATACGCAGTATTTT
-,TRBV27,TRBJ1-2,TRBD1,CASSFGSGGDYGYTF,TGTGCCAGCAGTTTTGGGTCAGGGGGTGACTATGGCTACACCTTC
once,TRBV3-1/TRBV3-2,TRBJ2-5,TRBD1,CASSQDVTGGQTQYF,TGTGCCAGCAGCCAAGATGTAACAGGGGGTCAGACCCAGTACTTC